The T cell receptor (beta chain) described here comes from a study of T-cell memory formation after mild COVID-19. The CDR3 sequence is 16 residues long. Germline CDR1 reads MGHRA; CDR2 reads YSYEKL. The J segment lost 4 bases and the V segment lost 1 base, leaving 7 bases of the junction unmatched. Study conclusions and caveats: The study detected some responding clones in pre-infection memory, suggesting cross-reactive memory joined. Contracting CD4+ clones were located mainly in CM and EM, and CD8+ clones in EMRA.

This clonotype was found a few times. What it binds is not known. TCRdb re-derived calls from the 5' RACE reads in MiXCR, one entry per CDR3 protein. Of a few hundred thousand distinct CDR3 sequences in the sample, roughly 15% were seen once. The sample comprised PBMCs or a T cell subset sorted from them (not recorded which). V gene TRBV4-1 combines with J gene TRBJ1-5; 7 bases are shared with TRBD1. The TCR originated in a man between 18 and 35 years old who had mild COVID-19 (a few samples of this study predate the infection). Cell type and time point are not known. This CDR3 is CASSQGEGARNQPQHF. CDR3 sequence (DNA): TGCGCCAGCAGCCAAGGGGAGGGGGCGAGGAATCAGCCCCAGCATTTT.